A single sample is the source of the 9 T cell receptor beta chains below, sequenced in a study of PD-1 blockade in mismatch repair-deficient tumors. Data came from immunoSEQ multiplex PCR; TCRdb stores just in-frame clones and leaves some out. This sample has about 68,000 clones, with 60% to 80% found just once. Sample: peripheral blood, taken 2 weeks after starting pembrolizumab. The receptors derive from an adult with mismatch repair-deficient cancer.

The chain has TRBV14 and TRBJ1-2, with no clear D. The CDR3 runs to 14 residues. Germline V gives CDR1 SGHDN, CDR2 FVKESK. V dropped 0 bases and J dropped 7 bases, with 12 bases sitting between them. The CDR3 coding sequence is TGTGCCAGCAGCCAAGATCTTGATCCTAGTGGCTACACCTTC. It specifies CASSQDLDPSGYTF.

This clone was counted a single time. The chain carries TRBV10-3 and TRBJ2-5, with TRBD1 matching over 10 bases. Trimming cost V 5 bases and J 3 bases; bases outside gene matches: 3. Germline V CDR1 and CDR2: ENHRY, SYGVKD. The CDR3 sequence is 14 residues long. This chain's CDR3 is CAISSGQGEETQYF. CDR3 DNA: TGTGCCATCAGTTCAGGACAGGGGGAAGAGACCCAGTACTTC.

This clone occurred once. V and J are TRBV6-5 and TRBJ1-4; D unclear. V lost 6 bases and J 4 bases, leaving 9 bases between the germline ends. Per germline, CDR1 MNHEY and CDR2 SVGAGI. The CDR3 consists of 13 residues. In DNA form, the CDR3 reads TGTGCCAGCAGCACCACGGGTAATGAAAAACTGTTTTTT. Translating gives CASSTTGNEKLFF.

The chain employs TRBV6-5 and TRBJ2-1, with D perhaps TRBD2 (5 bases). With 8 bases removed from V and 2 bases from J, the gap between germline ends came to 16 bases. Per the germline V gene, CDR1 is MNHEY and CDR2 is SVGAGI. The CDR3 consists of 15 residues. CDR3 DNA: TGTGCCAGCGGACTGAGACCCATCACCTACAATGAGCAGTTCTTC. Translating it yields CASGLRPITYNEQFF.

This clone appeared a few times. Mismatch with germline at one junction end may stem from a read error. The V and J genes are TRBV19 and TRBJ1-1; D gene ambiguous. The V gene's germline CDR1 is LNHDA and CDR2 SQIVND (reference sequence). CDR3 length: 11 residues. The CDR3 loop reads CASKGITEAFF. Written as DNA, the CDR3 is TGTGCAAGTAAAGGCATCACTGAAGCTTTCTTT.

The chain carries TRBV7-9 and TRBJ1-1, with TRBD1 as a possible D gene (6 bases). Trimming cost V 5 bases and J 6 bases, with 10 bases left between them. This CDR3 is built from 12 residues. Per germline, CDR1 SEHNR and CDR2 FQNEAQ (reference sequence). CDR3: CASSLQGSEAFF. The CDR3 nucleotides read TGTGCCAGCAGCCTACAGGGATCTGAAGCTTTCTTT.

The J gene is TRBJ2-6, the V gene TRBV19; D possibly corresponds to TRBD1 (7 bases). V dropped 6 bases and J dropped 0 bases, with 21 bases sitting between them. Per germline, CDR1 LNHDA and CDR2 SQIVND (reference sequence). CDR3 size: 19 residues. The CDR3 DNA reads TGTGCCAGTAGCCCGGCAGGGGGGAGTAAACGCTCTGGGGCCAACGTCCTGACTTTC. Encoded protein: CASSPAGGSKRSGANVLTF.

In nucleotides, the CDR3 is TGTGCCAGCGGCTCGGGACGGAACTATGGCTACACCTTC. It specifies CASGSGRNYGYTF. The chain is built from TRBV6-5 and TRBJ1-2; the D gene is possibly TRBD1 (5 bases). The CDR3 is made up of 13 amino acids. V lost 8 bases, J lost 2 bases, and 12 bases lay in between. Germline values: CDR1 MNHEY, CDR2 SVGAGI.

This clone was detected only once. V usage is TRBV2 and J usage is TRBJ1-5; D may be TRBD1 (6 bases). V shed 7 bases and J shed 11 bases, with 18 bases lying between them. Germline V lookup: CDR1 SNHLY, CDR2 FYNNEI. The CDR3 sequence is 13 residues long. CDR3 loop: CASKQGPSSAQHF. The CDR3 bases are TGTGCCAGCAAGCAGGGGCCCTCCTCGGCCCAGCATTTT.